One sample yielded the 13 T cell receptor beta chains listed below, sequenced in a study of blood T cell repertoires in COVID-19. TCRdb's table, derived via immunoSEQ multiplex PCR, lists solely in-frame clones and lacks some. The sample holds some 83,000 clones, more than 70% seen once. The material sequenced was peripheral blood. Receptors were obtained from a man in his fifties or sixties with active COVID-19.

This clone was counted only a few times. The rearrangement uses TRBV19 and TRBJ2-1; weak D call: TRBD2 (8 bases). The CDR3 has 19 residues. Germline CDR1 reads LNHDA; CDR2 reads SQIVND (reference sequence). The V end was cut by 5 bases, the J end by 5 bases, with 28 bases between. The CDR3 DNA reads TGTGCCAGTAGTCCCCGAAGAGGGGGCCGAGGACTAGCCAACAATGAGCAGTTCTTC. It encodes CASSPRRGGRGLANNEQFF.

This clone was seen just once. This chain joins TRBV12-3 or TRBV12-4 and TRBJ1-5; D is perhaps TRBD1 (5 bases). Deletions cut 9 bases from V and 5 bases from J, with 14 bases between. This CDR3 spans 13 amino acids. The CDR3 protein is CASCSGRYQPQHF. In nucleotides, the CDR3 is TGTGCCAGTTGCTCAGGGCGGTATCAGCCCCAGCATTTT.

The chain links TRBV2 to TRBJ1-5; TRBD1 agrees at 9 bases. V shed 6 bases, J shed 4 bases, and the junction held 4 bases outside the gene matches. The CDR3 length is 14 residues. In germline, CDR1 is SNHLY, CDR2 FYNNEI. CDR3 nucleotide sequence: TGTGCCAGCAGGGGGACAGGGACGAATCAGCCCCAGCATTTT. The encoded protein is CASRGTGTNQPQHF.

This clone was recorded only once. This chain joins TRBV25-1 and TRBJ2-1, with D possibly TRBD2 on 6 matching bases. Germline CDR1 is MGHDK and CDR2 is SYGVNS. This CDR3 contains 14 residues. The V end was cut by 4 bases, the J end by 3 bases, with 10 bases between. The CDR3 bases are TGTGCCAGCAGTGTGGAGGGATTCTACAATGAGCAGTTCTTC. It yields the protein CASSVEGFYNEQFF.

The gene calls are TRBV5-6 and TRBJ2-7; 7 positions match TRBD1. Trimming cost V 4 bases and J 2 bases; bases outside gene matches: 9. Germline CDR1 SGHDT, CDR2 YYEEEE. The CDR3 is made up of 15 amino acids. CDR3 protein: CASSNRGRPTYEQYF. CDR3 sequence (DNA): TGTGCCAGCAGCAACAGGGGTCGCCCTACCTACGAGCAGTACTTC.

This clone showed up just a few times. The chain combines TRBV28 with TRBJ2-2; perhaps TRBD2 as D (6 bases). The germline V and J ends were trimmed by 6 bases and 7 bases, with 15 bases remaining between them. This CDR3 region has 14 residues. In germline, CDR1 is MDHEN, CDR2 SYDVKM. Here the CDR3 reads CASSLRTKGGELFF. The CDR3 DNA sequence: TGTGCCAGCAGCTTAAGGACTAAAGGCGGGGAGCTGTTTTTT.

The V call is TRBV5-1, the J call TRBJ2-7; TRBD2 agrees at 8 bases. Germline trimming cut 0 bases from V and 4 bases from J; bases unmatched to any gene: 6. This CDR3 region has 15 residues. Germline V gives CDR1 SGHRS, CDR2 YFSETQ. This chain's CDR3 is CASSLGGTSEYEQYF. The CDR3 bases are TGCGCCAGCAGCTTGGGGGGGACTAGTGAATACGAGCAGTACTTC.

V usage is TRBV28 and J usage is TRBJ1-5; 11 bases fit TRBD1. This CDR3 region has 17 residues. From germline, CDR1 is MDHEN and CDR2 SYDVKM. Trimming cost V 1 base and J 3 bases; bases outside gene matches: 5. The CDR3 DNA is TGTGCCAGCAGTTTATTAGGGACAGGGGGTCTCAATCAGCCCCAGCATTTT. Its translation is CASSLLGTGGLNQPQHF.

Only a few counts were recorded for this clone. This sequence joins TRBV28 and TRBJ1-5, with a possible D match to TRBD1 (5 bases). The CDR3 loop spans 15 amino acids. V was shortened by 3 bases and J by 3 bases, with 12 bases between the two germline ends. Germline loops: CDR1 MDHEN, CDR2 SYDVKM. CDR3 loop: CASSFSQGYNQPQHF. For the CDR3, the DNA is TGTGCCAGCAGTTTCTCCCAGGGCTACAATCAGCCCCAGCATTTT.

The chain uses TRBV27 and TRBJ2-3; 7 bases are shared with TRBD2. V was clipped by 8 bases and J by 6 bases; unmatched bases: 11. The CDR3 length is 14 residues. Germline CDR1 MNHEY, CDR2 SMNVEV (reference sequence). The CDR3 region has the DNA TGTGCCAGCGGTCTAGCGGTTAAAGGCGATACGCAGTATTTT. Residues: CASGLAVKGDTQYF.

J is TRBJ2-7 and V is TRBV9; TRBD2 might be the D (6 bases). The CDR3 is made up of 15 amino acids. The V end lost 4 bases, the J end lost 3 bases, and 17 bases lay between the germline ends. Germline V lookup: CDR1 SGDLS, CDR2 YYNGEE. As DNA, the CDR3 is TGTGCCAGCAGCCCCCGTAGCGGAGCGCTCTACGAGCAGTACTTC. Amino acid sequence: CASSPRSGALYEQYF. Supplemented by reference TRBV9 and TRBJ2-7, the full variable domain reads DSGVTQTPKHLITATGQRVTLRCSPRSGDLSVYWYQQSLDQGLQFLIQYYNGEERAKGNILERFSAQQFPDLHSELNLSSLELGDSALYFCASSPRSGALYEQYFGPGTRLTVT.

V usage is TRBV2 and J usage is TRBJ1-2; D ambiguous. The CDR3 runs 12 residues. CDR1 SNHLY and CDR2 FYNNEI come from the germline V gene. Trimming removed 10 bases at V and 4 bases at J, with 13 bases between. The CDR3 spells CATGVDTYGYTF. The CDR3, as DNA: TGTGCCACCGGGGTGGATACCTATGGCTACACCTTC.

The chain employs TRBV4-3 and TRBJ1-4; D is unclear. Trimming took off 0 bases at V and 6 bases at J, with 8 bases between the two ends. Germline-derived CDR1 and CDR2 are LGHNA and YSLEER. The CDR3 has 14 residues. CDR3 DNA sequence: TGCGCCAGCAGCCAAGATCCCTCTTATGAAAAACTGTTTTTT. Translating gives CASSQDPSYEKLFF.